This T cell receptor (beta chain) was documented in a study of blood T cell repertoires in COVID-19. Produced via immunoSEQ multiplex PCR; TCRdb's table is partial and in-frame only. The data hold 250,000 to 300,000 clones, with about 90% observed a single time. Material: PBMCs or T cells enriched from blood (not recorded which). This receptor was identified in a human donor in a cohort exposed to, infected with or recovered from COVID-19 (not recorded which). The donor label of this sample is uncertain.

The CDR3 region is CAISQTMERGAEAFF. The CDR3 DNA follows: TGTGCCATCAGCCAGACGATGGAACGGGGGGCTGAAGCTTTCTTT. This chain connects TRBV10-3 to TRBJ1-1; TRBD1 might be the D (5 bases). Germline V gene data show CDR1 as ENHRY and CDR2 as SYGVKD. This CDR3 contains 15 residues. Trimming took off 6 bases at V and 6 bases at J, with 20 bases between the two ends.